This entry features one TCR beta chain sequence. Authors' processing steps: From reference gene primer amplification, estimates of nucleated cell counts were derived. Only in-frame clones appear in the TCRdb table, and some are missing; sequencing was by immunoSEQ multiplex PCR. V and J calls and clone size are copied from that table; D and trimming were computed from the DNA. The sample yields approximately 340,000 clones, approximately 82% seen once. This sample was taken from a study of blood T cell repertoires in COVID-19. Study context: Sites across the United States, Italy and Spain contributed samples from acute and convalescent COVID-19. PBMCs, B-cell-depleted T cells, or T cells were the source of the cDNA or gDNA that made up the material.

The TCR originated in a young man with active or convalescent COVID-19. Material for sequencing was peripheral blood.

The CDR3 DNA follows: TGTGCCAGCTCACCAGTCGCACAGAATCAGCCCCAGCATTTT. It codes for CASSPVAQNQPQHF. This chain uses TRBV18 with TRBJ1-5; D unclear. The germline V gene encodes CDR1 KGHSH and CDR2 LQKENI. The CDR3 contains 14 residues. V lost 2 bases and J lost 4, with 9 bases in between.